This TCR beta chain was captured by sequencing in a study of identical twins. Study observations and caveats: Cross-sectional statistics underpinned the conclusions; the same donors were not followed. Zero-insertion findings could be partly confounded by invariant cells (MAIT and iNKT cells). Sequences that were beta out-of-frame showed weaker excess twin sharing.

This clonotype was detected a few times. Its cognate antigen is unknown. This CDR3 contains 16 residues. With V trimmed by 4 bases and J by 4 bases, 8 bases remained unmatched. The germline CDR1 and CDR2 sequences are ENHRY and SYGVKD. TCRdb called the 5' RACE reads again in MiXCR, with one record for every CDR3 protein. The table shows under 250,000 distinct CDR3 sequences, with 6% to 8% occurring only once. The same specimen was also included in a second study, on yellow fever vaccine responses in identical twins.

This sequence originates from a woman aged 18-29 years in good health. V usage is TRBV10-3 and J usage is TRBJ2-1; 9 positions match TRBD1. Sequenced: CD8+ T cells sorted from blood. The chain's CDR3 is CAISAGRGQGYNEQFF. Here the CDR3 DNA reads TGTGCCATCAGTGCGGGCAGGGGACAGGGATACAATGAGCAGTTCTTC.